This TCR beta chain is from a study of early T cells in non-severe SARS-CoV-2 infection. Between the trimmed V and J ends, which lost 4 bases and 5 bases, there was a span of 14 bases. Germline-derived CDR1 and CDR2 are LGHDT and YNNKEL (reference sequence). CDR3 size: 14 residues. Each single cDNA molecule received a unique molecular identifier. TCRdb processed the 5' RACE reads anew with MiXCR; each CDR3 protein has one entry. Of 60,000 to 75,000 distinct CDR3 sequences listed, more than 10% are singletons. Sequences were obtained from whole blood. The clonotype was recovered from an adult who was a healthcare worker with PCR-confirmed SARS-CoV-2 infection or an uninfected control (not recorded which). V is TRBV3-1 and J is TRBJ2-5; no clear D. CDR3: CASSPPDGWETQYF. In nucleotides, the CDR3 is TGTGCCAGCAGCCCCCCCGACGGGTGGGAGACCCAGTACTTC.